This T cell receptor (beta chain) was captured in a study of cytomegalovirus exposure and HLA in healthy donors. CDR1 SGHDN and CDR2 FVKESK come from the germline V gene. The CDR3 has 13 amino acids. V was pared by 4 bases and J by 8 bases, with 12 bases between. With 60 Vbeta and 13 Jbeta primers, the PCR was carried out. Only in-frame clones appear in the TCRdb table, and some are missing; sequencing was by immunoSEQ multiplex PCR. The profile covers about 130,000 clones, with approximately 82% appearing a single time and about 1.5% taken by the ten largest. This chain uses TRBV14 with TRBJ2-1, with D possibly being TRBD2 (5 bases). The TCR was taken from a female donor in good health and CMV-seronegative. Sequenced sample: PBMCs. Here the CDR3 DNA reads TGTGCCAGCAGCCCAGACCACGGGGATGAGCAGTTCTTC. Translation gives CASSPDHGDEQFF.